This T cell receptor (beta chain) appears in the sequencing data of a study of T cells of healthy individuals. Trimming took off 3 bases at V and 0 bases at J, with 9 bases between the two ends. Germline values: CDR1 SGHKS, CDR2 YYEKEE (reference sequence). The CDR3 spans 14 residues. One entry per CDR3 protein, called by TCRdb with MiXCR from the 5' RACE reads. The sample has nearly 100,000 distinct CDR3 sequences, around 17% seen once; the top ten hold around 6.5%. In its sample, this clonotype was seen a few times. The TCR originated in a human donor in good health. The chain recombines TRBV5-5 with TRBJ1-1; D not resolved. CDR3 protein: CASSYDGLNTEAFF. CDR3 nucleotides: TGTGCCAGCAGCTATGACGGCCTGAACACTGAAGCTTTCTTT.